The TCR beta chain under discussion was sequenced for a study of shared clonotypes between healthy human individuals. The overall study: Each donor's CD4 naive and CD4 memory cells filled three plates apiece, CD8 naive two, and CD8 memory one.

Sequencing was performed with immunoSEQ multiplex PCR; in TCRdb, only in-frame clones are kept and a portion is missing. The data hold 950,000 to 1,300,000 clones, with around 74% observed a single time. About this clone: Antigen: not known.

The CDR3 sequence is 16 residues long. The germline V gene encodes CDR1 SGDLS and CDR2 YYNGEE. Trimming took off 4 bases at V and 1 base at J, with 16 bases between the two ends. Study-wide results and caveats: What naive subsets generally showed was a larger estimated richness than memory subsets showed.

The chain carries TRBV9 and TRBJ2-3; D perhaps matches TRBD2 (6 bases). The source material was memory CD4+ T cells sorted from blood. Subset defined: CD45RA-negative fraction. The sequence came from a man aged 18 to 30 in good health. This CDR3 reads CASSPPGGGRTDTQYF. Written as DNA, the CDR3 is TGTGCCAGCAGCCCCCCCGGAGGAGGGCGCACAGATACGCAGTATTTT.